The 9 T cell receptor beta chains listed next were all sequenced from one sample in a study of technical replicates of blood from several donors. Data came from immunoSEQ multiplex PCR; TCRdb stores just in-frame clones and leaves some out. The repertoire holds about 60,000 clones, with 85% to 90% as singletons. The specimen sequenced was PBMCs. These receptors all stem from a human donor in good health. Some clones in this sample may be carry-over from other donors' samples.

The gene calls are TRBV4-1 and TRBJ1-2; possible D gene TRBD1, 5 bases. Trimming removed 0 bases from V and 4 bases from J, with 18 bases in between. Per the germline V gene, CDR1 is MGHRA and CDR2 is YSYEKL. The CDR3 loop spans 17 amino acids. The CDR3, as DNA: TGCGCCAGCAGCCAAGAGGCACTCAGCGCAGGGTTCTATGGCTACACCTTC. It encodes CASSQEALSAGFYGYTF.

The V gene is TRBV9, the J gene TRBJ2-5, with 7 nucleotides matching TRBD1. The germline gives CDR1 SGDLS, CDR2 YYNGEE. Trimming took 0 bases from V and 5 from J; bases not matched to a gene: 19. The CDR3 contains 19 residues. This CDR3 reads CASSVVFLPGGLGGETQYF. The CDR3 bases are TGTGCCAGCAGCGTAGTTTTCCTTCCAGGGGGTCTAGGTGGGGAGACCCAGTACTTC.

The V gene is TRBV18, the J gene TRBJ2-1; 7 nucleotides line up with TRBD1. From germline, CDR1 is KGHSH and CDR2 LQKENI. V was pared by 0 bases and J by 8 bases, with 10 bases of the junction left unmatched. The CDR3 runs 16 residues. The CDR3: CASSPPGKRQGDEQFF. CDR3 DNA sequence: TGTGCCAGCTCACCACCTGGTAAGCGACAGGGCGATGAGCAGTTCTTC.

This CDR3 reads CASSIAEQYEQFF. The DNA of the CDR3 is TGTGCCAGCAGTATCGCGGAGCAGTACGAGCAGTTCTTC. This sequence joins TRBV11-3 and TRBJ2-1, with unresolved D. Germline-derived CDR1 and CDR2 are SGHNT and YENEEA. Trimming took 6 bases from V and 10 from J, leaving 16 bases between them. The CDR3 spans 13 residues.

This chain joins TRBV13 and TRBJ1-6; D is uncertain. V lost 1 base, J lost 5 bases, and 15 bases lay in between. CDR1 is PRHDT, CDR2 FYEKMQ, per germline (reference sequence). The CDR3 covers 17 residues. The CDR3 loop is CASSLAPRQTNNSPLHF. Here the CDR3 DNA reads TGTGCCAGCAGCTTAGCCCCCCGGCAGACTAATAATTCACCCCTCCACTTT. The full variable domain, its missing parts supplied by reference TRBV13 and TRBJ1-6, is AAGVIQSPRHLIKEKRETATLKCYPIPRHDTVYWYQQGPGQDPQFLISFYEKMQSDKGSIPDRFSAQQFSDYHSELNMSSLELGDSALYFCASSLAPRQTNNSPLHFGNGTRLTVT.

V usage is TRBV27 and J usage is TRBJ1-5; the match to TRBD1 covers 7 bases. Unmatched junction bases numbered 8, after V lost 6 bases and J lost 0 bases. Germline V gene data show CDR1 as MNHEY and CDR2 as SMNVEV (reference sequence). This CDR3 is built from 16 residues. Written as DNA, the CDR3 is TGTGCCAGCAGACGGAGGGGGCAAGATAGCAATCAGCCCCAGCATTTT. The encoded protein is CASRRRGQDSNQPQHF.

In nucleotides, the CDR3 is TGCAGCGTTCGGACAGGAGCCCAGCCCCAGCATTTT. It yields the protein CSVRTGAQPQHF. This chain connects TRBV29-1 to TRBJ1-5, with 7 bases aligning to TRBD1. The CDR3 length is 12 residues. The V gene's germline CDR1 is SQVTM and CDR2 ANQGSEA. V lost 5 bases, J lost 7 bases, and 5 bases stayed unmatched.

The chain employs TRBV19 and TRBJ2-4; 8 bases are a match to TRBD1. The CDR3 is 11 amino acids. CDR1 LNHDA and CDR2 SQIVND come from the germline V gene (reference sequence). J lost 11 bases, V lost 8 bases, and 5 bases had no gene match. CDR3 sequence reads: CASWDRRVQYF. The CDR3 region has the DNA TGTGCCAGTTGGGACAGGAGGGTTCAGTACTTC.

As DNA, the CDR3 is TGTGCCAGCAGCCAAGACCTACCACGGGGGGACCTACGCGATACGCAGTATTTT. Its translation: CASSQDLPRGDLRDTQYF. The rearrangement uses TRBV4-2 and TRBJ2-3; 7 nucleotides align to TRBD2. The CDR3 contains 18 residues. Germline V gene lookup returns CDR1 LGHNA and CDR2 YNFKEQ. V lost 0 bases, J lost 6 bases, and 15 bases stayed unmatched.